The source of this T cell receptor (beta chain) is a study of patients and donors after allogeneic stem cell transplantation. Via MiXCR, TCRdb re-called the RT-PCR reads, giving one row per CDR3 protein. Of roughly 940,000 distinct CDR3 sequences in the sample, roughly 18% were seen once. This clonotype has a handful of counts. The CDR3 totals 16 residues. V was clipped by 3 bases and J by 1 base, with 13 bases between them. Per the germline V gene, CDR1 is SGDLS and CDR2 is YYNGEE. The rearrangement uses TRBV9 and TRBJ2-2, with D possibly TRBD2 on 6 matching bases. This receptor was taken from a human donor who was either an allogeneic HSCT recipient or a stem cell or donor lymphocyte infusion donor (not recorded which). It is not recorded whose cells these are; they may come from a transplant donor. Sequencing was carried out using blood, either unsorted or a sorted T cell fraction (not recorded which). The CDR3 loop reads CASSGRGTENTGELFF. The CDR3 nucleotides read TGTGCCAGCAGCGGCCGCGGGACCGAGAACACCGGGGAGCTGTTTTTT. Based on the CDR3 plus reference TRBV9 and TRBJ2-2, the full variable domain is DSGVTQTPKHLITATGQRVTLRCSPRSGDLSVYWYQQSLDQGLQFLIQYYNGEERAKGNILERFSAQQFPDLHSELNLSSLELGDSALYFCASSGRGTENTGELFFGEGSRLTVL.